This TCR beta chain was identified in a study of blood T cell repertoires in COVID-19. Study at large: COVID-19 samples from acute and convalescent phases originated in the United States, Italy and Spain. Sources were T cells, B-cell-depleted T cells, or PBMCs; the material itself was cDNA or gDNA.

Original processing methods: Researchers report that nucleated cell counts were estimated from reference gene primer amplification. Sequencing was performed with immunoSEQ multiplex PCR; in TCRdb, only in-frame clones are kept and a portion is missing. V and J calls and clone size are copied from that table; D and trimming were computed from the DNA. Of hundreds of thousands of clones listed, 80% to 90% are singletons. It was during active infection that Seattle patients were enrolled and then longitudinally followed. V was trimmed by 10 bases and J by 1 base, leaving 11 bases between them. Germline lookup yields CDR1 MDHEN and CDR2 SYDVKM. The CDR3 is 14 residues long. In its sample, this clone was seen once.

The chain recombines TRBV28 with TRBJ2-6; possibly TRBD2 for D (5 bases). The TCR was taken from a woman under 40 with COVID-19, enrolled during active disease. Material for sequencing was peripheral blood. This chain's CDR3 is CATISGSGANVLTF. DNA of the CDR3: TGTGCCACCATTTCGGGGTCTGGGGCCAACGTCCTGACTTTC.